This TCR beta chain was recovered during a study of blood T cell repertoires in COVID-19. Study details: Specimens from acute and convalescent COVID-19 originated in the United States, Italy and Spain. T cells, B-cell-depleted T cells, or PBMCs supplied cDNA or gDNA.

Per the original data handling: Reference gene primers were amplified, and this amplification served to estimate nucleated cell counts. Repertoires were generated with immunoSEQ multiplex PCR, while TCRdb's copy carries only in-frame clones and drops some. D and trimming were read from the DNA, whereas the V and J calls and clone size are those reported in that table. Of about 220,000 clones in the sample, 70% to 85% are singletons; the top ten hold about 15%. Recovered status in Cohort 3 required two negative PCRs, clearance, or symptom resolution. The sample consisted of PBMCs or T cells enriched from blood (not recorded which). The receptor was isolated from a man aged 40-49 years who had recovered from COVID-19.

The DNA for the CDR3 is TGTGCCAGCAGCTTAGGCGGGGATAGGGAGCAGTACTTC. It encodes CASSLGGDREQYF. The chain is built from TRBV13 and TRBJ2-7; tentatively, D is TRBD2 (5 bases). The length of the CDR3 is 13 residues. The V gene's germline CDR1 is PRHDT and CDR2 FYEKMQ (reference sequence). Deletions cut 0 bases from V and 7 bases from J, with 10 bases between.